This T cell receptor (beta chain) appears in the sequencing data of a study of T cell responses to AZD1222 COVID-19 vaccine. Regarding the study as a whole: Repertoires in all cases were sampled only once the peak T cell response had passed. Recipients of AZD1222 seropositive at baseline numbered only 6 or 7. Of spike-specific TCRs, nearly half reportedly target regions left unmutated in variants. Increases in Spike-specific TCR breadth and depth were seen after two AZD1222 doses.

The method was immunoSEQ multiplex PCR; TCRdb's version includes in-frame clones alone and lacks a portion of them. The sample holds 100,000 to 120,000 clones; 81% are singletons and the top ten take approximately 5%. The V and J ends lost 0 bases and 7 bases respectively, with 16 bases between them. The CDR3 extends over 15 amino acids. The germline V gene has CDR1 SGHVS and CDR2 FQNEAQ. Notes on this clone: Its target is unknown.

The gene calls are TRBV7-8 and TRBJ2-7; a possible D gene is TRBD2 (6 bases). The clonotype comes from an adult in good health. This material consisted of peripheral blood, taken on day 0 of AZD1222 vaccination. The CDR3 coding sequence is TGTGCCAGCAGCTTAGCGGTAGTAGCGGAGCGAGAGCAGTACTTC. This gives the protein CASSLAVVAEREQYF.